These 29 T cell receptor beta chains were sequenced from one sample in a study of blood T cell repertoires in COVID-19. Clones were sequenced by immunoSEQ multiplex PCR, and TCRdb holds only the in-frame ones, with some missing. The table includes 250,000 to 300,000 clones, about 88% detected once. Material for sequencing was PBMCs or T cells enriched from blood (not recorded which). Source of these receptors: a woman aged 60-70 years in a cohort exposed to, infected with or recovered from COVID-19 (not recorded which).

The rearrangement uses TRBV2 and TRBJ2-7; D remains ambiguous. There are 13 residues in the CDR3. V gave up 7 bases and J gave up 2 bases, with 12 bases separating them. Germline CDR1 reads SNHLY; CDR2 reads FYNNEI. The CDR3 here is CASTYSEAYEQYF. CDR3 sequence (DNA): TGTGCCAGCACGTACAGTGAAGCCTACGAGCAGTACTTC. The full variable domain, its missing parts supplied by reference TRBV2 and TRBJ2-7, is EPEVTQTPSHQVTQMGQEVILRCVPISNHLYFYWYRQILGQKVEFLVSFYNNEISEKSEIFDDQFSVERPDGSNFTLKIRSTKLEDSAMYFCASTYSEAYEQYFGPGTRLTVT.

This clone was detected only once. CDR3 DNA: TGTGCCAGCAGCGCCGCTTTCCAGCGGGAGAGCGAGACCCAGTACTTC. It yields the protein CASSAAFQRESETQYF. The chain employs TRBV9 and TRBJ2-5; TRBD2 aligns across 8 bases. The CDR3 loop spans 16 amino acids. Germline-derived CDR1 and CDR2 are SGDLS and YYNGEE. V gave up 3 bases and J gave up 5 bases; unmatched junction bases: 12.

This chain uses TRBV6-1 with TRBJ1-2; 7 nucleotides align to TRBD1. CDR3 length equals 17 residues. Germline CDR1 is MNHNS and CDR2 is SASEGT. V dropped 1 base and J dropped 4; count of bases not matched to a gene: 12. The CDR3 region is CASSEEAEGAKGYGYTF. In nucleotides, the CDR3 is TGTGCCAGCAGTGAAGAGGCGGAGGGGGCAAAAGGCTATGGCTACACCTTC.

The chain employs TRBV5-1 and TRBJ1-6; 7 positions agree with TRBD1. V lost 4 bases, J lost 10 bases, and 14 bases stayed unmatched. CDR3 length equals 16 residues. Germline assignment: CDR1 SGHRS and CDR2 YFSETQ. CDR3 protein: CASSRLQGPSESPLHF. The CDR3 nucleotides are TGCGCCAGCAGCCGACTACAGGGGCCCTCTGAGTCACCCCTCCACTTT.

This rearrangement joins TRBV3-1 (or the pseudogene TRBV3-2) to TRBJ1-1; 8 nucleotides line up with TRBD1. The CDR3 runs 12 residues. J gave up 10 bases and V 1 base, and 2 bases lay outside the gene matches. Germline CDR1 reads LGHDT; CDR2 reads YNNKEL (reference sequence). DNA of the CDR3: TGTGCCAGCAGCCAAGGGACAGGGCCAGCTTTCTTT. Residues: CASSQGTGPAFF.

The chain carries TRBV6-5 and TRBJ2-5; D might be TRBD2 (6 bases). The germline V gene encodes CDR1 MNHEY and CDR2 SVGAGI. The CDR3 has 15 residues. V shed 7 bases and J shed 5 bases, with 20 bases lying between them. DNA of the CDR3: TGTGCCAGCACCTCATTGGGCGGGATAGGGGAGACCCAGTACTTC. Amino acids: CASTSLGGIGETQYF.

V usage is TRBV10-1 and J usage is TRBJ1-4, with a tentative D call TRBD1 (5 bases). Germline V lookup: CDR1 WNHNN, CDR2 SYGVQD (reference sequence). V was pared by 2 bases and J by 11 bases, with 21 bases between. The length of the CDR3 is 16 residues. In DNA, the CDR3 is TGCGCCAGCAGTGAGAGGTTCGGGGGAGGAGCGTGGAAACTGTTTTTT. Protein product: CASSERFGGGAWKLFF.

V usage is TRBV4-2 and J usage is TRBJ1-1; no reliable D call. CDR3 length: 14 residues. V was pared by 1 base and J by 1 base, with 7 bases between. Germline CDR1 reads LGHNA; CDR2 reads YNFKEQ. Here the CDR3 reads CASSQVHSNTEAFF. For the CDR3, the DNA is TGTGCCAGCAGCCAAGTTCACTCGAACACTGAAGCTTTCTTT.

The chain uses TRBV30 and TRBJ2-1; tentatively, D is TRBD2 (6 bases). Looked up from germline, CDR1 is GTSNPN and CDR2 is SVGIG (reference sequence). Trimming left V 0 bases short and J 6 bases short, with 12 bases between. This CDR3 region has 14 residues. CDR3 sequence reads: CAWSVGPGGNEQFF. The CDR3 DNA follows: TGTGCCTGGAGTGTGGGGCCCGGGGGCAATGAGCAGTTCTTC.

V usage is TRBV6-5 and J usage is TRBJ2-1; D is possibly TRBD1 (6 bases). This CDR3 has 15 residues. Trimming removed 4 bases at V and 1 base at J, with 11 bases between. CDR1 MNHEY and CDR2 SVGAGI come from the germline V gene. The CDR3 nucleotides are TGTGCCAGCAGTTCCCTACAGGGTTCCTACAATGAGCAGTTCTTC. Translation gives CASSSLQGSYNEQFF.

This clone was counted a single time. The CDR3 bases are TGTGCCAGCTCACCGACAGGGACCGATGGAAACACCATATATTTT. Its protein is CASSPTGTDGNTIYF. This rearrangement joins TRBV18 to TRBJ1-3; 7 bases agree with TRBD1. Per germline, CDR1 KGHSH and CDR2 LQKENI. The CDR3 runs to 15 residues. The V gene end was trimmed by 3 bases and the J gene end by 3 bases; junction bases not matched to a gene: 5.

CDR3 bases: TGTGCCAGTAGTATCCAGGGGGCTCAGCCCCAGCATTTT. It yields the protein CASSIQGAQPQHF. The chain combines TRBV19 with TRBJ1-5; 8 bases are a match to TRBD1. The germline CDR1 and CDR2 sequences are LNHDA and SQIVND (reference sequence). The ends lost 3 bases at V and 6 bases at J; junction bases unmatched: 1. The CDR3 is 13 residues long.

The chain has TRBV5-4 and TRBJ2-7, with a possible D match to TRBD1 (6 bases). V was shortened by 3 bases and J by 5 bases, with 12 bases between the two germline ends. The CDR3 spans 13 residues. CDR1 is SGHNT and CDR2 is YYREEE in the germline V gene (reference sequence). In DNA form, the CDR3 reads TGTGCCAGCAGCTCGCCAGGGGTCGACGAGCAGTACTTC. Translation: CASSSPGVDEQYF.

This clone has just one count. The chain uses TRBV5-4 and TRBJ2-5; D ambiguous. Trimming stripped 1 base from V and 3 bases from J, with 13 bases between. Germline V gives CDR1 SGHNT, CDR2 YYREEE (reference sequence). This CDR3 has 15 amino acids. The CDR3 loop reads CASSLKGDREETQYF. The CDR3 coding sequence is TGTGCCAGCAGCTTGAAAGGAGATAGAGAAGAGACCCAGTACTTC.

This clone was detected only a few times. This chain uses TRBV9 with TRBJ2-1, with TRBD2 identical over 7 bases. This CDR3 region has 15 residues. Trimming cost V 1 base and J 2 bases; bases outside gene matches: 3. CDR1 is SGDLS, CDR2 YYNGEE, per germline. The CDR3 region has the DNA TGTGCCAGCAGCGTACTAGCGGAGACCTACAATGAGCAGTTCTTC. This gives the protein CASSVLAETYNEQFF.

The chain has TRBV28 and TRBJ1-2; no firm D call. The CDR3 has 13 amino acids. Germline CDR1 is MDHEN and CDR2 is SYDVKM. V lost 3 bases and J 4 bases, leaving 9 bases between the germline ends. The DNA for the CDR3 is TGTGCCAGCAGTTTCGGAGGGATCTATGGCTACACCTTC. It translates to CASSFGGIYGYTF.

This chain uses TRBV5-1 with TRBJ2-2; D is unresolved. From germline, CDR1 is SGHRS and CDR2 YFSETQ. This CDR3 is 16 amino acids long. Trimming took off 0 bases at V and 0 bases at J, with 9 bases between the two ends. CDR3 sequence reads: CASSLVGQTNTGELFF. CDR3 DNA: TGCGCCAGCAGCTTGGTTGGCCAGACGAACACCGGGGAGCTGTTTTTT.

Regarding this clone: Other DNA sequences in the sample encode the same CDR3. The chain is built from TRBV9 and TRBJ2-2; possible D gene TRBD1, 8 bases. This CDR3 comprises 17 residues. Germline-derived CDR1 and CDR2 are SGDLS and YYNGEE. The V gene lost 0 bases and the J gene lost 5 bases, with 17 bases spanning the gap. The CDR3 DNA follows: TGTGCCAGCAGCGTAGAGCAGGGGGCGCGGGGGACCGGGGAGCTGTTTTTT. Its translation is CASSVEQGARGTGELFF.

This chain connects TRBV6-5 to TRBJ1-3, with unresolved D. V lost 0 bases and J 2 bases, leaving 2 bases between the germline ends. CDR1 and CDR2 (germline): MNHEY, SVGAGI. The CDR3 has 13 residues. CDR3 protein: CASSYSAGNTIYF. CDR3 coding DNA: TGTGCCAGCAGTTACTCCGCTGGAAACACCATATATTTT.

The chain links TRBV18 to TRBJ2-7; 10 nucleotides agree with TRBD2. Germline V gives CDR1 KGHSH, CDR2 LQKENI. V was pared by 3 bases and J by 6 bases, with 5 bases of the junction left unmatched. The CDR3 contains 14 residues. Here the CDR3 reads CASSPSSGGFEQYF. Written as DNA, the CDR3 is TGTGCCAGCTCACCCTCTAGCGGGGGCTTCGAGCAGTACTTC.

The rearrangement links TRBV28 to TRBJ2-3, with a possible D match to TRBD2 (6 bases). This CDR3 is built from 14 residues. Between the trimmed V and J ends, which lost 3 bases and 6 bases, there was a span of 13 bases. Germline V gene lookup returns CDR1 MDHEN and CDR2 SYDVKM. The CDR3 region is CASSLGGDVDTQYF. The CDR3 bases are TGTGCCAGCAGTTTGGGGGGAGACGTGGATACGCAGTATTTT.

The chain combines TRBV27 with TRBJ2-1; maybe TRBD2 (5 bases). The germline V and J ends were trimmed by 7 bases and 0 bases, with 10 bases remaining between them. Germline assignment: CDR1 MNHEY and CDR2 SMNVEV (reference sequence). CDR3 length equals 14 residues. This CDR3 reads CASTFGDSYNEQFF. CDR3 nucleotide sequence: TGTGCCAGCACCTTCGGGGACTCCTACAATGAGCAGTTCTTC.

The rearrangement joins TRBV4-1 to TRBJ1-3; D gene ambiguous. The CDR3 is 17 amino acids. CDR1 is MGHRA, CDR2 YSYEKL, per germline. Trimming took off 0 bases at V and 4 bases at J, with 16 bases between the two ends. CDR3 sequence reads: CASSQDGFEQSGNTIYF. CDR3 coding DNA: TGCGCCAGCAGCCAAGATGGGTTCGAACAGTCGGGAAACACCATATATTTT.

Concerning this clone itself: Germline is not matched at one junction end, which may reflect a read error. J is TRBJ1-1 and V is TRBV11-2; no definite D call. This CDR3 is built from 13 residues. Germline-derived CDR1 and CDR2 are SGHAT and FQNNGV. CDR3 region: CASSSAEVTETFF. CDR3 DNA: TGTGCCAGCAGCTCCGCTGAGGTCACTGAAACTTTCTTT.

The V gene is TRBV7-2, the J gene TRBJ2-1; D might be TRBD2 (7 bases). The CDR3 is 16 amino acids. Germline V lookup: CDR1 SGHTA, CDR2 FQGNSA. Trimming cost V 4 bases and J 6 bases, with 19 bases left between them. This CDR3 reads CASSSGGLAAINEQFF. The CDR3 nucleotides read TGTGCCAGCAGCTCCGGGGGGCTAGCGGCAATCAATGAGCAGTTCTTC.

This chain connects TRBV11-2 to TRBJ2-7; no firm D call. The V gene's germline CDR1 is SGHAT and CDR2 FQNNGV. The CDR3 is made up of 15 amino acids. V was clipped by 1 base and J by 1 base, with 11 bases between them. In DNA form, the CDR3 reads TGTGCCAGCAGCTTAGGCGGAGCTGGATCCTACGAGCAGTACTTC. Its translation: CASSLGGAGSYEQYF. The full variable domain, its missing parts supplied by reference TRBV11-2 and TRBJ2-7, is EAGVAQSPRYKIIEKRQSVAFWCNPISGHATLYWYQQILGQGPKLLIQFQNNGVVDDSQLPKDRFSAERLKGVDSTLKIQPAKLEDSAVYLCASSLGGAGSYEQYFGPGTRLTVT.

This chain links TRBV28 with TRBJ1-3; TRBD1 might be the D (5 bases). CDR3 size: 14 residues. Germline V gene lookup returns CDR1 MDHEN and CDR2 SYDVKM. V lost 2 bases and J 3 bases, leaving 8 bases between the germline ends. The CDR3 reads CASSLGGGGNTIYF. CDR3 in DNA: TGTGCCAGCAGTTTAGGGGGGGGTGGAAACACCATATATTTT.

The chain combines TRBV19 with TRBJ2-1; possibly TRBD2 for D (7 bases). Trimming removed 3 bases from V and 3 bases from J, with 12 bases in between. The CDR3 runs 15 residues. Per germline, CDR1 LNHDA and CDR2 SQIVND (reference sequence). CDR3 DNA sequence: TGTGCCAGTAGTATCGGGGGGCAATTCTACAATGAGCAGTTCTTC. Translation: CASSIGGQFYNEQFF.

V and J are TRBV2 and TRBJ2-5; 12 bases are shared with TRBD1. The V gene's germline CDR1 is SNHLY and CDR2 FYNNEI. This CDR3 is built from 17 residues. With 4 bases clipped from V and 5 bases from J, the junction kept 11 bases outside the gene matches. CDR3 nucleotide sequence: TGTGCCAGCAGTGGCAGGGGGACAGGGGGCAGTCCGGAGACCCAGTACTTC. Encoded protein: CASSGRGTGGSPETQYF. Full variable domain (outside the CDR3, taken from reference TRBV2 and TRBJ2-5): EPEVTQTPSHQVTQMGQEVILRCVPISNHLYFYWYRQILGQKVEFLVSFYNNEISEKSEIFDDQFSVERPDGSNFTLKIRSTKLEDSAMYFCASSGRGTGGSPETQYFGPGTRLLVL.